Shown below are 21 T cell receptor beta chains from a single sample sequenced in a study of identical twins. MiXCR, applied by TCRdb to the 5' RACE reads, yields one record per CDR3 protein. Among about 100,000 distinct CDR3 sequences listed, just under 6% were seen once. Sequencing used memory T cells sorted from blood. The receptors come from a woman in her fifties or sixties in good health.

The chain couples TRBV7-9 to TRBJ2-5; 10 bases are a match to TRBD2. The junction had 11 bases not matched to a gene; V was cut back by 3 bases and J by 7 bases. Germline loops: CDR1 SEHNR, CDR2 FQNEAQ (reference sequence). The CDR3 totals 16 residues. This chain's CDR3 is CASSLKPSGSGGTQYF. As DNA, the CDR3 is TGTGCCAGCAGCTTGAAGCCTAGCGGGAGCGGGGGGACCCAGTACTTC.

This clonotype was picked up many times. This chain connects TRBV7-2 to TRBJ1-1, with a tentative D call TRBD1 (6 bases). Germline V gene lookup returns CDR1 SGHTA and CDR2 FQGNSA. With 5 bases removed from V and 4 bases from J, the gap between germline ends came to 17 bases. The CDR3 totals 15 residues. The CDR3: CASSVKGGSGTEAFF. In DNA, the CDR3 is TGTGCCAGCAGCGTAAAGGGGGGCTCGGGCACTGAAGCTTTCTTT.

This clonotype was recorded at least ten times. The chain carries TRBV12-3 or TRBV12-4 and TRBJ1-5, with TRBD1 matching 7 bases. The V gene end was trimmed by 6 bases and the J gene end by 6 bases; junction bases not matched to a gene: 5. The CDR3 runs to 13 residues. The CDR3 DNA reads as TGTGCCAGCAGCGGGACAGAAGGTCAGCCCCAGCATTTT. This encodes CASSGTEGQPQHF.

This clonotype was counted between two and nine times. This chain links TRBV9 with TRBJ2-5, with TRBD1 identical over 11 bases. The V gene's germline CDR1 is SGDLS and CDR2 YYNGEE. V was clipped by 0 bases and J by 4 bases; unmatched bases: 2. The CDR3 covers 15 residues. CDR3 sequence: CASSVDGTGGETQYF. CDR3 sequence (DNA): TGTGCCAGCAGCGTAGACGGGACAGGGGGAGAGACCCAGTACTTC.

CDR3 residues: CSVETGTPYGYTF. CDR3 nucleotide sequence: TGCAGCGTTGAAACGGGGACACCCTATGGCTACACCTTC. This chain connects TRBV29-1 to TRBJ1-2; a possible D gene is TRBD1 (6 bases). Trimming removed 2 bases at V and 4 bases at J, with 11 bases between. CDR1 and CDR2 from the germline V gene are SQVTM and ANQGSEA. The CDR3 spans 13 residues. Full variable domain (rest looked up from reference TRBV29-1 and TRBJ1-2): SAVISQKPSRDICQRGTSLTIQCQVDSQVTMMFWYRQQPGQSLTLIATANQGSEATYESGFVIDKFPISRPNLTFSTLTVSNMSPEDSSIYLCSVETGTPYGYTFGSGTRLTVV.

Ten or more counts support this clonotype. The chain joins TRBV2 to TRBJ1-2; TRBD1 matches at 7 bases. This CDR3 comprises 13 residues. In germline, CDR1 is SNHLY, CDR2 FYNNEI. V gave up 8 bases and J gave up 7 bases; unmatched junction bases: 10. CDR3 in DNA: TGTGCCAGCGGTCAGGGGGGCTATGGTGGCTACACCTTC. This encodes CASGQGGYGGYTF.

This clonotype was observed at least ten times. This sequence may be a read error, since a much larger clone differs from it by one base. This rearrangement joins TRBV5-1 to TRBJ2-5; D is uncertain. The CDR3 length is 15 residues. Per the germline V gene, CDR1 is SGHRS and CDR2 is YFSETQ. This CDR3 is CASNLAALFGETQYF. The CDR3 nucleotides are TGCGCCAGCAACTTGGCCGCCCTGTTCGGAGAGACCCAGTACTTC.

This clonotype has ten or more counts. J is TRBJ1-2 and V is TRBV2, with 8 bases aligning to TRBD1. This CDR3 has 15 amino acids. Unmatched junction bases numbered 14, after V lost 8 bases and J lost 6 bases. In germline, CDR1 is SNHLY, CDR2 FYNNEI. In DNA form, the CDR3 reads TGTGCCAGCGGTCCCATTGGACAGGGTTTTAATGGCTACACCTTC. This encodes CASGPIGQGFNGYTF.

This clonotype has at least ten counts. The V and J genes are TRBV11-1 and TRBJ2-3, with a weak D call TRBD2 (5 bases). The CDR3 contains 14 residues. Trimming took off 5 bases at V and 1 base at J, with 10 bases between the two ends. CDR1 is SGHAT, CDR2 FQDESV, per germline (reference sequence). The CDR3 DNA follows: TGTGCCAGCAGCGAGGGAGTCCGCACAGATACGCAGTATTTT. As protein: CASSEGVRTDTQYF. The whole variable domain, filled in from reference TRBV11-1 and TRBJ2-3, reads EAEVAQSPRYKITEKSQAVAFWCDPISGHATLYWYRQILGQGPELLVQFQDESVVDDSQLPKDRFSAERLKGVDSTLKIQPAELGDSAMYLCASSEGVRTDTQYFGPGTRLTVL.

The rearrangement uses TRBV12-3 or TRBV12-4 and TRBJ2-7; no firm D call. The length of the CDR3 is 14 residues. The V end was cut by 3 bases, the J end by 1 base, with 10 bases between. CDR3 protein: CASSLGVGSYEQYV. CDR3 coding DNA: TGTGCCAGCAGTTTGGGCGTAGGGTCCTACGAGCAGTACGTC.

This clonotype appeared many times. The chain employs TRBV3-1 and TRBJ1-5; weak D call: TRBD1 (5 bases). Germline V gives CDR1 LGHDT, CDR2 YNNKEL (reference sequence). This CDR3 is built from 15 residues. Trimming removed 0 bases from V and 5 bases from J, with 11 bases in between. The CDR3 coding sequence is TGTGCCAGCAGCCAAGACCTAGGGGAATATCAGCCCCAGCATTTT. Its translation: CASSQDLGEYQPQHF.

This clonotype was found many times. As the CDR3 is not closed by the conserved phenylalanine or tryptophan, this likely results from a read error. No DNA is shown, since the ends of the CDR3 on it are uncertain; the CDR3 is the one TCRdb lists. The rearrangement joins TRBV24-1 to TRBJ2-4; the table's D call TRBD1 went unverified against the DNA. With termini counted, the CDR3 has 9 amino acids. Germline V CDR1 and CDR2: KGHDR, SFDVKD. CDR3 loop: CATSEVTGI.

A word on this clonotype: This sequence may be a read error, since a much larger clone differs from it by one base. J is TRBJ2-7 and V is TRBV9, with a possible D match to TRBD2 (6 bases). The V and J ends lost 6 bases and 4 bases respectively, with 23 bases between them. The CDR3 is 16 residues long. The germline gives CDR1 SGDLS, CDR2 YYNGEE. The CDR3 spells CASTGSIVGGTYEQYF. CDR3 bases: TGTGCCAGCACCGGCTCTATCGTGGGCGGGACTTACGAGCAGTACTTC.

This clonotype appeared many times. The chain combines TRBV20-1 with TRBJ2-3; TRBD1 aligns across 9 bases. The germline CDR1 and CDR2 sequences are DFQATT and SNEGSKA (reference sequence). V shed 6 bases and J 4 bases; nucleotides not matched to a gene: 11. The CDR3 has 15 residues. The CDR3 region has the DNA TGCAGTGCCCGAGAGGGGACAGGGAAATCAGATACGCAGTATTTT. Its translation: CSAREGTGKSDTQYF.

Of note for this clonotype: The junction and the germline gene differ at one end; a read error may be behind it. This chain uses TRBV7-7 with TRBJ2-7, with D unclear. This CDR3 comprises 13 residues. Germline lookup yields CDR1 SSHAT and CDR2 FNYEAQ (reference sequence). This chain's CDR3 is CASSPPLGRRQYF. The DNA of the CDR3 is TGTGCTAGCAGCCCACCCTTAGGGCGAAGGCAGTACTTC.

Many counts were recorded for this clonotype. The rearrangement links TRBV12-5 to TRBJ2-1; possible D gene TRBD1, 9 bases. The V gene lost 0 bases and the J gene lost 4 bases, with 31 bases spanning the gap. The CDR3 is made up of 22 amino acids. Germline lookup yields CDR1 LGHNT and CDR2 FRNRAP. The CDR3 DNA sequence: TGTGCTAGTGGTTTGGTAGGACAGGGGTTGGGAAGCGGGAGTAAGGGTTACAATGAGCAGTTCTTC. Amino acid sequence: CASGLVGQGLGSGSKGYNEQFF.

This clonotype occurred many times. This rearrangement joins TRBV6-5 to TRBJ1-4, with 7 nucleotides matching TRBD1. The J segment lost 8 bases and the V segment lost 5 bases, leaving 8 bases of the junction unmatched. CDR3 length: 14 amino acids. The germline V gene has CDR1 MNHEY and CDR2 SVGAGI. CDR3 loop: CASSMTGRIEKLFF. CDR3 nucleotides: TGTGCCAGCAGTATGACAGGGAGGATAGAAAAACTGTTTTTT.

The rearrangement links TRBV11-2 to TRBJ2-7, with D perhaps matching TRBD2 (6 bases). The ends were cut back, 5 bases at V and 2 bases at J, with 10 bases in the middle. The CDR3 has 13 amino acids. Germline values: CDR1 SGHAT, CDR2 FQNNGV. CDR3 DNA: TGTGCCAGCAGCCGGGACTTCCCCTACGAGCAGTACGTC. Its translation: CASSRDFPYEQYV.

In its sample, this clonotype was seen many times. CDR3 protein: CASSPISGANVLTF. The CDR3 DNA is TGTGCCAGCAGCCCGATCTCTGGGGCCAACGTCCTGACTTTC. The chain carries TRBV3-1 and TRBJ2-6; D remains unclear. The germline gives CDR1 LGHDT, CDR2 YNNKEL (reference sequence). Trimming removed 4 bases from V and 0 bases from J, with 4 bases in between. This CDR3 has 14 amino acids.

This chain links TRBV3-1 with TRBJ2-3, with D tentatively TRBD1 or TRBD2 (5 bases each). Trimming shortened V by 4 bases and J by 3 bases, and 8 bases separated the two germline ends. Germline lookup yields CDR1 LGHDT and CDR2 YNNKEL (reference sequence). The CDR3 extends over 13 amino acids. The CDR3 bases are TGTGCCAGCAGCCGGGACCTAACAGATACGCAGTATTTT. As protein: CASSRDLTDTQYF.

This clonotype appeared a few times. The gene calls are TRBV2 and TRBJ2-3; TRBD1 aligns across 9 bases. Germline assignment: CDR1 SNHLY and CDR2 FYNNEI. The CDR3 has 15 amino acids. The V and J ends lost 1 base and 4 bases, in that order; junction bases with no gene match: 3. The CDR3 bases are TGTGCCAGCAGTGAAGTGGGACAGGGTTCAGATACGCAGTATTTT. It specifies CASSEVGQGSDTQYF.